Listed here are 23 T cell receptor beta chains from one sample, sequenced in a study of blood T cell repertoires in COVID-19. The table came from immunoSEQ multiplex PCR; TCRdb's copy has only in-frame clones and leaves some out. This sample carries 45,000 to 65,000 clones, about four fifths of them seen once, and the ten largest clones take roughly 29%. The material sequenced was peripheral blood. The receptors stem from a woman aged 80 or over with COVID-19, enrolled during active disease.

The chain recombines TRBV29-1 with TRBJ1-1; 8 bases are a match to TRBD1. CDR1 is SQVTM, CDR2 ANQGSEA, per germline. V lost 5 bases, J lost 2 bases, and 7 bases stayed unmatched. This CDR3 has 14 residues. The CDR3 region is CSVSLAGGNTEAFF. For the CDR3, the DNA is TGCAGCGTTTCTTTGGCAGGGGGCAACACTGAAGCTTTCTTT.

This clone was seen once. This chain uses TRBV11-2 with TRBJ1-2; TRBD1 matches 9 bases. The V gene end was trimmed by 5 bases and the J gene end by 7 bases; junction bases not matched to a gene: 8. Germline CDR1 reads SGHAT; CDR2 reads FQNNGV. The CDR3 runs to 14 residues. The CDR3 DNA reads TGTGCCAGCAGCATCCGGGACAGGGTACGTGGCTACACCTTC. This sequence encodes CASSIRDRVRGYTF.

J is TRBJ2-5 and V is TRBV4-1; 11 bases fit TRBD2. The germline CDR1 and CDR2 sequences are MGHRA and YSYEKL. The length of the CDR3 is 16 residues. V lost 2 bases, J lost 5 bases, and 7 bases stayed unmatched. This chain's CDR3 is CASSQSLTSGMETQYF. CDR3 DNA sequence: TGCGCCAGCAGCCAATCTTTGACTAGCGGGATGGAGACCCAGTACTTC.

As DNA, the CDR3 is TGCGCCAGCAGCTTCAACGGGGTAAATGAGCAGTTCTTC. This encodes CASSFNGVNEQFF. The V gene is TRBV5-1, the J gene TRBJ2-1; perhaps TRBD2 as D (5 bases). Between the trimmed V and J ends, which lost 2 bases and 7 bases, there was a span of 10 bases. CDR3 length equals 13 residues. Germline V gene lookup returns CDR1 SGHRS and CDR2 YFSETQ.

The chain carries TRBV7-2 and TRBJ2-7; weak D call: TRBD1 (5 bases). CDR3 size: 15 residues. CDR1 and CDR2 (germline): SGHTA, FQGNSA. The V end lost 5 bases, the J end lost 3 bases, and 17 bases lay between the germline ends. The CDR3: CASSPRVGNVYEQYF. The CDR3 DNA sequence: TGTGCCAGCAGCCCCAGGGTAGGAAATGTCTACGAGCAGTACTTC.

DNA of the CDR3: TGTGCCAGCAGCTTAGGGGGGGGTATGAAGACTGAGCAGTTCTTC. Translation: CASSLGGGMKTEQFF. V and J are TRBV7-6 and TRBJ2-1, with TRBD2 matching over 7 bases. The CDR3 length is 15 residues. With 1 base clipped from V and 9 bases from J, the junction kept 9 bases outside the gene matches. Germline V CDR1 and CDR2: SGHVS, FNYEAQ.

The gene calls are TRBV7-9 and TRBJ2-1; 15 positions agree with TRBD2. Germline CDR1 reads SEHNR; CDR2 reads FQNEAQ (reference sequence). There are 16 residues in the CDR3. Trimming took 1 base from V and 7 from J; bases not matched to a gene: 2. CDR3 bases: TGTGCCAGCAGCTTAGTTGGGACTAGCGGGAGGAATGAGCAGTTCTTC. It specifies CASSLVGTSGRNEQFF.

The chain combines TRBV30 with TRBJ1-6; TRBD1 might be the D (5 bases). Germline CDR1 and CDR2: GTSNPN and SVGIG (reference sequence). V lost 1 base to trimming and J lost 5 bases, with 6 bases between them. There are 13 residues in the CDR3. In DNA form, the CDR3 reads TGTGCCTGGAGTGCACAGGATAATTCACCCCTCCACTTT. It translates to CAWSAQDNSPLHF.

The CDR3 here is CASSSKTVGEQYF. The CDR3 DNA sequence: TGCGCCAGCAGCTCCAAAACAGTGGGCGAGCAGTACTTC. The gene calls are TRBV5-1 and TRBJ2-7; D unresolved. Looked up from germline, CDR1 is SGHRS and CDR2 is YFSETQ. Trimming pared 3 bases from V and 6 bases from J, leaving 13 bases between. The CDR3 consists of 13 residues. The variable domain in full, with the rest retrieved from reference TRBV5-1 and TRBJ2-7, is KAGVTQTPRYLIKTRGQQVTLSCSPISGHRSVSWYQQTPGQGLQFLFEYFSETQRNKGNFPGRFSGRQFSNSRSEMNVSTLELGDSALYLCASSSKTVGEQYFGPGTRLTVT.

The genes are TRBV5-8 and TRBJ2-7; 10 bases map to TRBD2. This CDR3 comprises 16 residues. Germline CDR1 is SGHTS and CDR2 is YDEGEE. With V trimmed by 3 bases and J by 4 bases, 10 bases remained unmatched. CDR3 nucleotides: TGTGCCAGCAGCTGGGGGACGGCTAGCGGGAGTTACGAGCAGTACTTC. This translates into CASSWGTASGSYEQYF.

The rearrangement links TRBV28 to TRBJ2-7; the match to TRBD2 covers 7 bases. The CDR3 has 11 amino acids. Germline CDR1 reads MDHEN; CDR2 reads SYDVKM. V gave up 4 bases and J gave up 13 bases; unmatched junction bases: 7. CDR3 region: CASSWEGRLYF. The CDR3 region has the DNA TGTGCCAGCAGTTGGGAGGGGCGGTTATACTTC.

This clone was found a few times. The rearrangement joins TRBV10-3 to TRBJ1-2; TRBD1 matches at 9 bases. The CDR3 has 15 amino acids. Germline V gene lookup returns CDR1 ENHRY and CDR2 SYGVKD. The V segment lost 0 bases and the J segment 4 bases; nucleotides outside the gene matches: 3. As DNA, the CDR3 is TGTGCCATCAGTGAGTCGGGGGGACAGGGCTATGGCTACACCTTC. It is translated as CAISESGGQGYGYTF.

This chain uses TRBV5-6 with TRBJ2-5, with a tentative D call TRBD2 (5 bases). This CDR3 comprises 18 residues. The germline V and J ends were trimmed by 2 bases and 1 base, with 21 bases remaining between them. CDR1 and CDR2 from the germline V gene are SGHDT and YYEEEE. In nucleotides, the CDR3 is TGTGCCAGCAGCTTTGTTCGCGGAGGCCCCGGCTCCCAAGAGACCCAGTACTTC. Translated, it gives CASSFVRGGPGSQETQYF.

In DNA form, the CDR3 reads TGTGCTAGTGGTTTGACCCGAACCGGGCGGGAGATCGCAGATACGCAGTATTTT. Translating gives CASGLTRTGREIADTQYF. The chain recombines TRBV12-5 with TRBJ2-3, with 7 bases fitting TRBD2. V shed 2 bases, J shed 4 bases, and the junction held 15 bases outside the gene matches. The CDR3 contains 18 residues. Germline loops: CDR1 LGHNT, CDR2 FRNRAP.

The V call is TRBV27, the J call TRBJ1-1, with D unresolved. Germline-derived CDR1 and CDR2 are MNHEY and SMNVEV (reference sequence). Deletions cut 1 base from V and 0 bases from J, with 12 bases between. The CDR3 extends over 16 amino acids. CDR3 in amino acids: CASSLLAGRMNTEAFF. Here the CDR3 DNA reads TGTGCCAGCAGTTTATTGGCAGGCCGAATGAACACTGAAGCTTTCTTT.

CDR3 protein: CAWSVVGHRKAFF. The CDR3 nucleotides are TGTGCCTGGAGTGTAGTAGGACATCGAAAAGCTTTCTTT. The V and J genes are TRBV30 and TRBJ1-1, with D maybe TRBD1 (5 bases). V was shortened by 0 bases and J by 9 bases, with 14 bases between the two germline ends. The CDR3 contains 13 residues. Germline V lookup: CDR1 GTSNPN, CDR2 SVGIG (reference sequence).

The chain couples TRBV2 to TRBJ2-3; D is undetermined. The CDR3 sequence is 15 residues long. V lost 8 bases and J lost 0, with 15 bases in between. In germline, CDR1 is SNHLY, CDR2 FYNNEI. As DNA, the CDR3 is TGTGCCAGCGATGAAAGTGTTACTAGCACAGATACGCAGTATTTT. It codes for CASDESVTSTDTQYF.

This clone was detected once. V and J are TRBV2 and TRBJ2-2, with D possibly TRBD2 on 7 matching bases. CDR1 SNHLY and CDR2 FYNNEI come from the germline V gene. This CDR3 is built from 13 residues. Trimming removed 8 bases at V and 6 bases at J, with 13 bases between. CDR3 sequence: CASGAGGPGELFF. The CDR3 coding sequence is TGTGCCAGCGGGGCCGGGGGGCCCGGGGAGCTGTTTTTT. The whole variable domain, remainder taken from reference TRBV2 and TRBJ2-2, is EPEVTQTPSHQVTQMGQEVILRCVPISNHLYFYWYRQILGQKVEFLVSFYNNEISEKSEIFDDQFSVERPDGSNFTLKIRSTKLEDSAMYFCASGAGGPGELFFGEGSRLTVL.

The chain employs TRBV7-9 and TRBJ2-3; TRBD2 matches 14 bases. The CDR3 sequence is 17 residues long. The V gene end was trimmed by 6 bases and the J gene end by 4 bases; junction bases not matched to a gene: 9. CDR1 SEHNR and CDR2 FQNEAQ come from the germline V gene (reference sequence). The CDR3 region is CASSHRLGLAGADTQYF. The CDR3 DNA reads as TGTGCCAGCAGTCACCGCCTGGGACTAGCGGGAGCAGATACGCAGTATTTT.

This chain joins TRBV6-5 and TRBJ1-1; D is ambiguous. V gave up 7 bases and J gave up 2 bases, with 14 bases separating them. Germline CDR1 is MNHEY and CDR2 is SVGAGI. CDR3 length equals 14 residues. Here the CDR3 DNA reads TGTGCCAGCAAGGCCCCGGCGGGAAACACTGAAGCTTTCTTT. Its protein is CASKAPAGNTEAFF.

The chain combines TRBV18 with TRBJ1-6; 7 nucleotides line up with TRBD1. Germline V gene data show CDR1 as KGHSH and CDR2 as LQKENI. Unmatched junction bases numbered 12, after V lost 3 bases and J lost 10 bases. This CDR3 region has 16 residues. CDR3 sequence: CASSPSPQGQNSPLHF. CDR3 bases: TGTGCCAGCTCACCTTCCCCCCAGGGACAGAACTCACCCCTCCACTTT.

This chain uses TRBV7-8 with TRBJ2-7, with a possible D match to TRBD2 (5 bases). The CDR3 length is 14 residues. CDR1 is SGHVS and CDR2 is FQNEAQ in the germline V gene. Trimming cost V 2 bases and J 1 base, with 9 bases left between them. The CDR3 sequence is CASSLLAASYEQYF. CDR3 sequence (DNA): TGTGCCAGCAGCTTACTAGCTGCATCCTACGAGCAGTACTTC. The whole variable domain, remainder taken from reference TRBV7-8 and TRBJ2-7, is GAGVSQSPRYKVAKRGQDVALRCDPISGHVSLFWYQQALGQGPEFLTYFQNEAQLDKSGLPSDRFFAERPEGSVSTLKIQRTQQEDSAVYLCASSLLAASYEQYFGPGTRLTVT.

This clone was seen a handful of times. The chain recombines TRBV28 with TRBJ2-1; D is possibly TRBD2 (5 bases). This CDR3 is built from 15 residues. Per germline, CDR1 MDHEN and CDR2 SYDVKM. Trimming removed 4 bases at V and 5 bases at J, with 15 bases between. CDR3: CASSSLPEEDNEQFF. CDR3 coding DNA: TGTGCCAGCAGTTCCCTCCCGGAGGAGGACAATGAGCAGTTCTTC.